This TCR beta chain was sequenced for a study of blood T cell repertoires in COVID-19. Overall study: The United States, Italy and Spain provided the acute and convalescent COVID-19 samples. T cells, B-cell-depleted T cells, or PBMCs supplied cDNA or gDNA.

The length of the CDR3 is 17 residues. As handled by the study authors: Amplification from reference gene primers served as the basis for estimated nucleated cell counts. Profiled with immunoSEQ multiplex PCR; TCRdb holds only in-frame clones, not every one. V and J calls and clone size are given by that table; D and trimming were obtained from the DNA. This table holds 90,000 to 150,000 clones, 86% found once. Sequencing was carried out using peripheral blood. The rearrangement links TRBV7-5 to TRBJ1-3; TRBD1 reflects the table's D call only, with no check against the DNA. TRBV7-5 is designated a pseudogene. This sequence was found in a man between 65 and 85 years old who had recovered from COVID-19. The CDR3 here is CARSLVFYIMHGNTIYF. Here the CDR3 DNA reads TGTGCCAGAAGCTTAGTTTTTTACATCATGCATGGAAACACCATATATTTT.